This T cell receptor (beta chain) comes out of a study of T-cell memory formation after mild COVID-19 (dated by TCRdb to the early 2020s). With respect to the entire study: Most TCR sequence clusters were specific to one of the two donors. The cohort comprised two young, previously healthy adult volunteers, one female and one male. In two donors, T-cell clones that expanded and contracted after mild COVID-19 were tracked by sequencing TCRalpha and TCRbeta repertoires over time. What the work shows at the level of the full study, not this receptor alone: Clones contracting from day 15 to 85 had balanced CD4/CD8 phenotypes, while a second wave expanding from day 15 to 37 was biased towards CD4+. Some responding clones were found in pre-infection memory, which suggests that pre-existing cross-reactive memory T cells took part in the SARS-CoV-2 response. Only a couple of mild cases were covered by the study, and larger cohorts that include severe cases with pre-infection samples were considered necessary. SARS-CoV-2 specificity was not confirmed for the second-wave clones peaking on day 37. Contracting CD4+ clones were located mainly in the CM and EM memory subsets, whereas CD8+ clones were found to be enriched in EMRA.

Reading the germline V gene (reference sequence) gives CDR1 MNHNY and CDR2 SVGAGI. Deletion took 3 bases off V and 0 bases off J, with a span of 21 bases between the germline ends. The CDR3 starts with the cysteine, ends with the phenylalanine, and has 18 residues. Only the CDR3 DNA is retained, 54 bases long and in frame from the first base. TCRdb shows the sequencer as Illumina NovaSeq 6000. TCRalpha and TCRbeta cDNA libraries were constructed by 5'RACE with constant-segment primers, with sample barcodes and unique molecular identifiers being introduced. RNA was extracted from every sample with Trizol reagent. The libraries were amplified in two PCR steps, and the second step added a second sample barcode and Illumina TruSeq adapters. Sequencing of the libraries was done on an Illumina NovaSeq, producing 2 x 150 bp paired-end reads. Turning to the authors' computational methods: Reads were demultiplexed and collapsed into UMI-guided consensus sequences with migec v1.2.7. Using mixcr v2.1.11, UMI consensuses were aligned to TRA and TRB V and J templates and then assembled into clonotypes. Clonotypes were classified as expanded or contracted when called significant by both edgeR and NoisET, with noise models trained on biological replicates. edgeR calls used a false discovery rate-adjusted p below 0.01 and a log2 fold-change threshold of 1. As an exploratory analysis of dynamics, PCA with hierarchical clustering was applied to max-normalized trajectories of the 1000 most abundant clonotypes. Each responding clone was given a CD4 or CD8 phenotype based on the CD4+ and CD8+ repertoires, which had been sequenced separately. In-frame beta chains were kept once TCRdb had trimmed the public reads at Q25 with fastp and called clones with MiXCR. Each record represents a unique CDR3 protein, reported with the most common genes and DNA among its rows. These V and J calls originate from TCRdb's pipeline instead of the authors' own analysis. In this sample the table shows around 500,000 distinct CDR3 sequences, roughly 20% of which occur a single time. Of the sample, 9% to 15% falls within the top ten clones.

This clonotype occurred once. The antigen this receptor binds is unknown. Base qualities are not recorded, but no much larger clone differs from it by a single base. A single read is weak support. PBMCs were isolated by Ficoll-Paque density gradient centrifugation. The TCR originated in an adult woman who had mild COVID-19 (a few samples of this study predate the infection). The sample titles of this study are shuffled in the database, so cell type and time point are left out; the donor was told from shared clones. This receptor chain uses TRBV6-6 and TRBJ2-7; the D gene is tentatively TRBD1 or TRBD2, each matching 5 bases. Sequencing was done on a sample of PBMCs or a T cell subset sorted from them (not recorded which). The CDR3 region: CASSYGTVRERSSYEQYF. The DNA is as follows: TGTGCCAGCAGTTATGGGACGGTCCGAGAGAGATCCTCCTACGAGCAGTACTTC.